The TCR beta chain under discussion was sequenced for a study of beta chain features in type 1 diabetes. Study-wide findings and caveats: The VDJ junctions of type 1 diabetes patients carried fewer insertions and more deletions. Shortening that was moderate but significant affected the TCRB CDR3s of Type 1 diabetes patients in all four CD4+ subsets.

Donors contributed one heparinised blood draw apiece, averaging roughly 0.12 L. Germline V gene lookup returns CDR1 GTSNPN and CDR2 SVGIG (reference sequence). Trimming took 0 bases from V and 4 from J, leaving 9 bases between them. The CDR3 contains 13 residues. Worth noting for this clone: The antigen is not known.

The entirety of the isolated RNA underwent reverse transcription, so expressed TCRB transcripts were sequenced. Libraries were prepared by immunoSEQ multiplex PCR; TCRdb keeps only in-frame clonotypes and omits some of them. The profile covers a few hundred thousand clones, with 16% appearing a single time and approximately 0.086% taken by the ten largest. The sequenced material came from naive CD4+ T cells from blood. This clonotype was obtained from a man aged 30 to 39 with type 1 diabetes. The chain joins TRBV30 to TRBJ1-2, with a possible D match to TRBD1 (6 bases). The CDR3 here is CAWSVQGGYGYTF. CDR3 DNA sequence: TGTGCCTGGAGTGTACAGGGAGGCTATGGCTACACCTTC. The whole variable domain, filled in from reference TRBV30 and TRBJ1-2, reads SQTIHQWPATLVQPVGSPLSLECTVEGTSNPNLYWYRQAAGRGLQLLFYSVGIGQISSEVPQNLSASRPQDRQFILSSKKLLLSDSGFYLCAWSVQGGYGYTFGSGTRLTVV.